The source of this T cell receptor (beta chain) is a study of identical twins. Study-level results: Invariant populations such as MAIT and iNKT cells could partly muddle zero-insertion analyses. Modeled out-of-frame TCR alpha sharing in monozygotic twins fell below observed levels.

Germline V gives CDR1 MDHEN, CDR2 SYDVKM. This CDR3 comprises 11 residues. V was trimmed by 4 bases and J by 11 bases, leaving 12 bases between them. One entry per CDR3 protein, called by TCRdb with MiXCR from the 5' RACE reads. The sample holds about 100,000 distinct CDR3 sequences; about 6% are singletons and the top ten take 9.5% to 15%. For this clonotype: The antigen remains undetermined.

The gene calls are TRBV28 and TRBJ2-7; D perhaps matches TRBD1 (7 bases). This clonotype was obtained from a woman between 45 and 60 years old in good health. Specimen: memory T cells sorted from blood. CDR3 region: CASSSTRGEYF. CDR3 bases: TGTGCCAGCAGTTCCACCAGGGGGGAGTACTTC.